This passage covers 10 T cell receptor beta chains from one sample sequenced in a study of blood T cell repertoires in COVID-19. Clones were sequenced by immunoSEQ multiplex PCR, and TCRdb holds only the in-frame ones, with some missing. The sample records 45,000 to 50,000 clones, about 77% being singletons. The sequencing sample was made of peripheral blood. These TCRs come from a human donor with active or convalescent COVID-19. The donor label of this sample is uncertain.

This sequence joins TRBV9 and TRBJ2-5; TRBD2 matches at 9 bases. This CDR3 region has 15 residues. In germline, CDR1 is SGDLS, CDR2 YYNGEE. V trimming: 3 bases; J trimming: 4 bases; junction bases outside the gene matches: 7. The CDR3 DNA follows: TGTGCCAGCAGCGCCGCCGCGGGAGGGCCAGAGACCCAGTACTTC. Translated: CASSAAAGGPETQYF.

The V gene is TRBV10-3, the J gene TRBJ1-1, with TRBD1 identical over 7 bases. The V gene's germline CDR1 is ENHRY and CDR2 SYGVKD. The CDR3 has 15 amino acids. Trimming at V came to 1 base and at J to 0 bases, leaving 2 bases not matched to a gene. CDR3 nucleotide sequence: TGTGCCATCAGTGAGTTCACAGGGGTGAACACTGAAGCTTTCTTT. This sequence encodes CAISEFTGVNTEAFF.

The table lists this clone with a few counts. V gene TRBV15 combines with J gene TRBJ2-5; D is unresolved. Germline CDR1 LNHNV, CDR2 YYDKDF (reference sequence). The CDR3 loop spans 15 amino acids. Trimming removed 4 bases at V and 1 base at J, with 13 bases between. The CDR3 region is CATSMRRSLQETQYF. DNA of the CDR3: TGTGCCACCAGCATGCGGCGGAGTCTCCAAGAGACCCAGTACTTC.

The V call is TRBV27, the J call TRBJ1-1, with D possibly being TRBD1 (5 bases). Trimming pared 3 bases from V and 0 bases from J, leaving 8 bases between. Germline V gene data show CDR1 as MNHEY and CDR2 as SMNVEV (reference sequence). The CDR3 contains 14 residues. For the CDR3, the DNA is TGTGCCAGCAGTTTGGGGCACTTGAACACTGAAGCTTTCTTT. It is translated as CASSLGHLNTEAFF.

The chain joins TRBV11-3 to TRBJ2-7; tentatively, D is TRBD1 (6 bases). Germline V lookup: CDR1 SGHNT, CDR2 YENEEA. The ends were cut back, 0 bases at V and 5 bases at J, with 17 bases in the middle. The CDR3 runs 16 residues. The CDR3 nucleotides are TGTGCCAGCAGCTTAGATCTGGGGGCGGATTGGAACGAGCAGTACTTC. Translation: CASSLDLGADWNEQYF.

CDR3 region: CASSASGREGYGYTF. CDR3 bases: TGTGCCAGCAGCGCCTCGGGCAGGGAGGGCTATGGCTACACCTTC. The chain links TRBV9 to TRBJ1-2; TRBD1 might be the D (5 bases). Germline-derived CDR1 and CDR2 are SGDLS and YYNGEE. The CDR3 is 15 amino acids. Trimming left V 3 bases short and J 4 bases short, with 16 bases between.

The chain combines TRBV7-2 with TRBJ2-7, with TRBD1 as a possible D gene (5 bases). This CDR3 has 15 residues. Germline-derived CDR1 and CDR2 are SGHTA and FQGNSA. The V gene lost 3 bases and the J gene lost 2 bases, with 14 bases spanning the gap. The DNA of the CDR3 is TGTGCCAGCAGCTTGGCGGCACAGGACCCCTACGAGCAGTACTTC. This codes for CASSLAAQDPYEQYF.

The table lists this clone with a few counts. The V and J genes are TRBV7-6 and TRBJ1-4, with 10 bases fitting TRBD1. Germline V CDR1 and CDR2: SGHVS, FNYEAQ. Trimming took 5 bases from V and 8 from J; bases not matched to a gene: 23. The CDR3 consists of 20 residues. The CDR3 sequence is CASSLYPMGTGEIGLEKLFF. CDR3 DNA sequence: TGTGCCAGCAGCCTCTACCCGATGGGGACAGGGGAGATTGGATTAGAAAAACTGTTTTTT.

This chain uses TRBV4-2 with TRBJ1-6; D unresolved. Trimming shortened V by 3 bases and J by 6 bases, and 12 bases separated the two germline ends. CDR1 and CDR2 (germline): LGHNA, YNFKEQ. The CDR3 is 15 residues long. This chain's CDR3 is CASSQPGWSNSPLHF. Written as DNA, the CDR3 is TGTGCCAGCAGCCAGCCCGGTTGGAGTAATTCACCCCTCCACTTT.

CDR3 nucleotide sequence: TGTGCCTGGAACCCCGACAGACAAAAAGCTTTCTTT. Amino acids: CAWNPDRQKAFF. The chain carries TRBV30 and TRBJ1-1; D might be TRBD1 (5 bases). Germline CDR1 and CDR2: GTSNPN and SVGIG (reference sequence). The CDR3 is 12 amino acids. V was shortened by 4 bases and J by 9 bases, with 15 bases between the two germline ends.